The present entry profiles one T cell receptor beta chain with its context. The antigen is not known. This record comes from a study of CD8 T cells in Susac syndrome. Study overall: When blood was drawn, the patients with Susac syndrome were therapy-naive, on corticosteroids, or on intravenous immunoglobulin alone. Points from the study as a whole: Clonal expansion was present among Susac CD8+ cells. This expansion reached its peak in TEMRA cells and in active patients.

An amount of RNA that ranged from roughly 0.5 to 1 ug was reverse transcribed with random hexamers. TCRdb reanalysed the immunoSEQ multiplex PCR reads using MiXCR and keeps one entry per CDR3 protein. The data contain around 100,000 distinct CDR3 sequences, roughly 96% of them singletons. Blood CD8+ and CD4+ T cells underwent high-throughput TCR beta sequencing. This CDR3 is 17 amino acids long. V was pared by 0 bases and J by 1 base, with 7 bases of the junction left unmatched. The germline V gene has CDR1 LGHDT and CDR2 YNNKEL (reference sequence). The sample was CD8+ T cells from PBMCs. V usage is TRBV3-1 and J usage is TRBJ2-3, with TRBD2 matching 7 bases. The receptor's source is a human donor with Susac syndrome. CDR3 nucleotides: TGTGCCAGCAGCCAAGATCGGCCAGCGGGACGCACAGATACGCAGTATTTT. This sequence encodes CASSQDRPAGRTDTQYF.